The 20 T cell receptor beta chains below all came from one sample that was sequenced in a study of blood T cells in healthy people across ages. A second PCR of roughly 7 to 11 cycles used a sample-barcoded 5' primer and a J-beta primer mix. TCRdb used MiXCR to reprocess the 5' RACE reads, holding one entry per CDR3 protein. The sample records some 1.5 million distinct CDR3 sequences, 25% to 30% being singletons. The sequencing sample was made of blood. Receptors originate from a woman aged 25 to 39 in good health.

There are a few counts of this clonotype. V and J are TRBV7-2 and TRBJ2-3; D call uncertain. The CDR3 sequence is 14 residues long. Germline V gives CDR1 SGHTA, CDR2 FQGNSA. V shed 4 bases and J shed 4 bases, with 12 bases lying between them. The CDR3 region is CASSSQPNADTQYF. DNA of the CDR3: TGTGCCAGCAGCTCCCAACCCAATGCAGATACGCAGTATTTT.

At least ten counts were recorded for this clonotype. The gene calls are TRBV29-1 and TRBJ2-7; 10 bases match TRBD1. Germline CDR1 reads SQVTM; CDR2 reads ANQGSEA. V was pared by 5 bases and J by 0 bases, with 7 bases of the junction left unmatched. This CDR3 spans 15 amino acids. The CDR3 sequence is CSVRQGASSSYEQYF. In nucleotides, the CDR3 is TGCAGCGTTAGACAGGGGGCATCGAGCTCCTACGAGCAGTACTTC.

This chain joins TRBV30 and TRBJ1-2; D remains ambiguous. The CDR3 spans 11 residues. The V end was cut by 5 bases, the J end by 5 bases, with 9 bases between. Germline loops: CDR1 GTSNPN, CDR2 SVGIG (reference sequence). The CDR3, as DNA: TGTGCCTGGCTGTCAGATTATGGCTACACCTTC. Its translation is CAWLSDYGYTF.

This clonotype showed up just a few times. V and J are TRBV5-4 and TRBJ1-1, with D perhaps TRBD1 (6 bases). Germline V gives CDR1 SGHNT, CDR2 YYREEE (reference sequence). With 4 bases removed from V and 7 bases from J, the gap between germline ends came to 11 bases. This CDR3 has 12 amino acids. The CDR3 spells CASSRPGVEAFF. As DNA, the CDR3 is TGTGCCAGCAGCCGACCAGGGGTTGAAGCTTTCTTT.

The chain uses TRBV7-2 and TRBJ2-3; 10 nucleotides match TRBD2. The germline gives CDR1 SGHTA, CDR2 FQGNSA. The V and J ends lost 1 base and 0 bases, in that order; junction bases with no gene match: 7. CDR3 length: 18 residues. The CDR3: CASSLGGLAGASTDTQYF. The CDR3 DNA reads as TGTGCCAGCAGCTTAGGGGGTCTAGCGGGGGCCAGCACAGATACGCAGTATTTT.

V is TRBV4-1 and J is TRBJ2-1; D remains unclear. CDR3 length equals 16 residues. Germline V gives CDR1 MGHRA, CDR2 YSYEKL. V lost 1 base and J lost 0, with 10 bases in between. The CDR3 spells CASSQAGYTSYNEQFF. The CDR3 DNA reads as TGCGCCAGCAGCCAAGCCGGGTACACCTCCTACAATGAGCAGTTCTTC.

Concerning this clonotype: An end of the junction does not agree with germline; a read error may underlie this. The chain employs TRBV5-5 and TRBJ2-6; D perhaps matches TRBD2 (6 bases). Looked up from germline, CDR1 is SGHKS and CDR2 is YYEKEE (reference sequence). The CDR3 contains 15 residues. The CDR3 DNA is TGTGCCAGCAGCTTTCGGGGGTCTGGGGCCAACGTCCCGACTTTC. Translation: CASSFRGSGANVPTF.

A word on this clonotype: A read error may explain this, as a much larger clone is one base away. CDR3 bases: TGTGCCAGCACCCTAGGGACAGGGAACTATGGCTACACCTTC. Protein: CASTLGTGNYGYTF. This chain links TRBV7-3 with TRBJ1-2; TRBD1 aligns across 9 bases. V was clipped by 7 bases and J by 2 bases; unmatched bases: 5. Germline-derived CDR1 and CDR2 are SGHTA and FQGTGA. This CDR3 has 14 residues.

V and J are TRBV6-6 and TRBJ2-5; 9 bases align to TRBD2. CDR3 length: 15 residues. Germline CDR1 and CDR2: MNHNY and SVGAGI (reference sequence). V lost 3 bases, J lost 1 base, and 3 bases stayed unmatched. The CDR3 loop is CASSYRAGGQETQYF. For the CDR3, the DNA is TGTGCCAGCAGTTATCGAGCGGGGGGCCAAGAGACCCAGTACTTC.

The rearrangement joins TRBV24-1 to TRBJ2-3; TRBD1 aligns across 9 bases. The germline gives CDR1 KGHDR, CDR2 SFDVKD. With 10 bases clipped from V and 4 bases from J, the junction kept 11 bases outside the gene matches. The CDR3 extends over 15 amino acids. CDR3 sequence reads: CATPRDRDRADTQYF. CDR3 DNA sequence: TGTGCCACTCCACGGGACAGGGACCGAGCAGATACGCAGTATTTT.

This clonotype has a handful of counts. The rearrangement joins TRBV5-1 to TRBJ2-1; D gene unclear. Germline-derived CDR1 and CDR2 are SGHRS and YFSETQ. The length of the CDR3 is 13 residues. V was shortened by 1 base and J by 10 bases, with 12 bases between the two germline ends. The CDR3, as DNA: TGCGCCAGCAGCTTGTCGGGTCTTAGGGAGCAGTTCTTC. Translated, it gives CASSLSGLREQFF. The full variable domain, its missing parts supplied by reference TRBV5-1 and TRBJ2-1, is KAGVTQTPRYLIKTRGQQVTLSCSPISGHRSVSWYQQTPGQGLQFLFEYFSETQRNKGNFPGRFSGRQFSNSRSEMNVSTLELGDSALYLCASSLSGLREQFFGPGTRLTVL.

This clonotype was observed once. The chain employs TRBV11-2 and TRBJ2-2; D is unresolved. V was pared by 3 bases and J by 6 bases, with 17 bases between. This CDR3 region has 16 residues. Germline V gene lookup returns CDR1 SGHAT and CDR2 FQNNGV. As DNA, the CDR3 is TGTGCCAGCAGCTTCTGGAAGATACCACCGTCCGGGGAGCTGTTTTTT. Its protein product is CASSFWKIPPSGELFF.

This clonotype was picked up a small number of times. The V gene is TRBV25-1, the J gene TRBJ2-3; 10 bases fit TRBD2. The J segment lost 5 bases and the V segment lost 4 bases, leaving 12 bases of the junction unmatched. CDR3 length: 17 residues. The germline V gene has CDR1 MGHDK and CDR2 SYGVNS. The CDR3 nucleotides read TGTGCCAGCAGTGGAACAGCGGGAGGGCCTCAGGGAGATACGCAGTATTTT. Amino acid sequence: CASSGTAGGPQGDTQYF.

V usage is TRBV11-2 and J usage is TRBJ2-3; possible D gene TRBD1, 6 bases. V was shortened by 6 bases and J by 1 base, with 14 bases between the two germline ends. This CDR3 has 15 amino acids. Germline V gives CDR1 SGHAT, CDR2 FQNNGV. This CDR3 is CASRSTAGGTDTQYF. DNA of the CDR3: TGTGCCAGCAGATCAACAGCAGGGGGCACAGATACGCAGTATTTT.

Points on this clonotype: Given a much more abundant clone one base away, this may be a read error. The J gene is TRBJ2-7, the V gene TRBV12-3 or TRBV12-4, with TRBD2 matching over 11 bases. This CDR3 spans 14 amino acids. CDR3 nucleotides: TGTGCCAGCAGTTTGGTATTAGCGGGAGGGGAGCACTACTTC. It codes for CASSLVLAGGEHYF.

CDR3 sequence reads: CASSNPWTGAEAFF. The CDR3 DNA is TGTGCCAGCAGCAATCCCTGGACAGGGGCTGAAGCTTTCTTT. The gene calls are TRBV3-1 and TRBJ1-1; TRBD1 agrees at 9 bases. The CDR3 is 14 amino acids. Germline V gene data show CDR1 as LGHDT and CDR2 as YNNKEL (reference sequence). J was trimmed by 6 bases and V by 5 bases; bases with no gene match: 7.

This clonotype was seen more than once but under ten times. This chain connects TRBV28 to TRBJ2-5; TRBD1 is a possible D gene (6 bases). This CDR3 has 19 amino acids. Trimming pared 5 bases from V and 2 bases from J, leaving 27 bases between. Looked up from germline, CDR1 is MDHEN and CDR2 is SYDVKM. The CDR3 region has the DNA TGTGCCAGCAGTCCCCTGTCATTTCGACAGGCATACTCTCAAGAGACCCAGTACTTC. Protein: CASSPLSFRQAYSQETQYF.

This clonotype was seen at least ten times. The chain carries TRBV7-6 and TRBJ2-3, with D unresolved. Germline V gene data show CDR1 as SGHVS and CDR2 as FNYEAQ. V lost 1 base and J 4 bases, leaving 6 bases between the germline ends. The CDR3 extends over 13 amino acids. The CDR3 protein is CASSLVQPDTQYF. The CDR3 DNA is TGTGCCAGCAGCTTAGTGCAGCCAGATACGCAGTATTTT.

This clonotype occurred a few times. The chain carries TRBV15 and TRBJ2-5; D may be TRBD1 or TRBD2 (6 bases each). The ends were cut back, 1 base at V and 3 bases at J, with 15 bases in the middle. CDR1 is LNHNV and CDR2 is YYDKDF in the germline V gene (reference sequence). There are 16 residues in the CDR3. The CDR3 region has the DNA TGTGCCACCAGCAGAGTGGGGGGCGGGTATGAAGAGACCCAGTACTTC. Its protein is CATSRVGGGYEETQYF.

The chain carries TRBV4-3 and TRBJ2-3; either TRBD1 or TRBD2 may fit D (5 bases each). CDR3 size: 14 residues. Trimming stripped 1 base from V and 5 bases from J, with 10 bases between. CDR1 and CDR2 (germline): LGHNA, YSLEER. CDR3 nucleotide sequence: TGCGCCAGCAGCCAAGCACTAGGGGTAGATACGCAGTATTTT. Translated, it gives CASSQALGVDTQYF.